This TCR beta chain was recovered during a study of T-cell memory formation after mild COVID-19. Trimming removed 4 bases from V and 5 bases from J, with 9 bases in between. CDR3 length equals 13 residues. The germline V gene encodes CDR1 SGHVS and CDR2 FQNEAQ. Using constant-segment primers, 5'RACE produced TCR alpha and TCR beta cDNA libraries carrying sample barcodes and UMIs. Each CDR3 protein gets one entry after TCRdb re-called the 5' RACE reads with MiXCR. The table records fewer than 350,000 distinct CDR3 sequences, approximately 16% of them present only once. This clonotype was seen only a few times. The antigen is not known. The study, taken as a whole, reports: Mainly in CM and EM were contracting CD4+ clones; CD8+ were in EMRA.

This sequence joins TRBV7-8 and TRBJ1-5; no reliable D call. Material: PBMCs or a T cell subset sorted from them (not recorded which). The source is a young man who had mild COVID-19 (a few samples of this study predate the infection). Cell type and time point are not known. CDR3 residues: CASSSSMDQPQHF. CDR3 in DNA: TGTGCCAGCAGCTCAAGCATGGATCAGCCCCAGCATTTT.